Listed below are T cell receptor beta chains from one sample, sequenced in a study of response to subunit inactivated influenza vaccine. TCRdb passed the RT-PCR reads through MiXCR, listing each CDR3 protein once. Of approximately 530,000 distinct CDR3 sequences listed, 13% were seen once; the top ten hold roughly 13%. The sample was PBMCs from blood, taken roughly 6 weeks after vaccination. The receptors were gathered from a man aged 50 to 59 who received an inactivated influenza vaccine. CDR3s include the opening cysteine and the closing phenylalanine or tryptophan. A D gene is named only where the DNA matches it firmly. Rows give clone size only sometimes, using once, few, many, or a class for an expanded clone.

D	V	J	size	CDR3
TRBD1	TRBV5-1	TRBJ2-3	few	CASSPGQGEGPDTQYF
.	TRBV20-1	TRBJ1-6	.	CSARIQGTDSPLHF
.	TRBV7-9	TRBJ2-4	.	CASSWSQGEDKNIQYF
.	TRBV7-2	TRBJ2-1	many	CASSLWRNEQFF
.	TRBV21-1	TRBJ1-5	.	CASTLQDGTGGGDQPQHF
.	TRBV7-2	TRBJ1-3	.	CASSLAAGNGNTIYF
TRBD2	TRBV19	TRBJ2-4	once	CASSTPTSGRTKNIQYF
.	TRBV27	TRBJ2-1	few	CASSWGPKPPYNEQFF
.	TRBV6-5	TRBJ2-2	.	CASSYSLGLGAGELFF
TRBD2	TRBV27	TRBJ2-1	few	CASSLEGLRYNEQFF
.	TRBV20-1	TRBJ1-1	.	CSARFREAFF
TRBD1	TRBV20-1	TRBJ2-7	.	CSARVGQLYEQYF
.	TRBV5-4	TRBJ1-6	.	CASSLSGTPRESPLHF
.	TRBV29-1	TRBJ2-3	.	CSVDLKGNSDTQYF
.	TRBV7-9	TRBJ2-7	.	CASSLAGPASYEQYF
.	TRBV5-1	TRBJ2-5	many	CASSLGAVIETQYF
TRBD1	TRBV7-2	TRBJ2-7	.	CASSFQGGAGEQYF
.	TRBV7-9	TRBJ2-7	.	CASSSSNAYEQYF
.	TRBV11-1	TRBJ2-7	few	CASSPTAANYEQYF
.	TRBV7-7	TRBJ2-1	.	CASSDIPSNEQFF
.	TRBV28	TRBJ2-1	few	CASRGPGVYNEQFF
.	TRBV7-2	TRBJ2-5	.	CASSLFSGETQYF
TRBD2	TRBV9	TRBJ2-3	.	CASSVTSGAALDTQYF
.	TRBV7-2	TRBJ1-5	.	CASSLSVQPQHF
TRBD1	TRBV27	TRBJ2-5	many	CASSSTGSDETQYF
.	TRBV24-1	TRBJ1-1	few	CATSDPYYTEAFF
.	TRBV20-1	TRBJ2-1	.	CSARDIPEQFF
.	TRBV9	TRBJ2-1	few	CASSVRTNNEQFF